Given below is one TCR beta chain in context. Only in-frame clones appear in the TCRdb table, and some are missing; sequencing was by immunoSEQ multiplex PCR. The table includes under 150,000 clones, 75% to 90% detected once. This sample is part of a study of blood T cell repertoires in COVID-19. This CDR3 is 15 amino acids long. V dropped 1 base and J dropped 5; count of bases not matched to a gene: 4. The germline gives CDR1 SGHRS, CDR2 YFSETQ. The origin of this receptor is a woman in her sixties or seventies with active COVID-19. The sequenced sample was peripheral blood. The gene calls are TRBV5-1 and TRBJ2-2; 8 nucleotides align to TRBD2. In DNA form, the CDR3 reads TGCGCCAGCAGCTTGAGCGGGAGAGAGACCGGGGAGCTGTTTTTT. It translates to CASSLSGRETGELFF.